The clone carrying this TCR beta chain was counted a few times. Its antigen is unknown. It was with unique molecular identifiers that the TCRbeta library was prepared. TCRdb ran MiXCR on the PCR reads and lists one entry per CDR3 protein. The data contain about 97,000 distinct CDR3 sequences, less than 6% of them singletons. The sample comes from a study of T-cell reconstitution after alpha-beta-depleted transplantation in children. The CDR3 runs to 13 residues. CDR1 is GTSNPN, CDR2 SVGIG, per germline (reference sequence). Trimming took 0 bases from V and 0 from J, leaving 5 bases between them. Broader study findings: Several hundred expanded graft clones reportedly were the source of alpha-beta T cells about two months after transplant.

Sequenced here: PBMCs, mostly from graft donor cells, sampled 60 days after TCRalphabeta/CD19-depleted stem cell transplant. The V gene is TRBV30, the J gene TRBJ1-1; D remains ambiguous. The receptor comes from a female patient between 2 and 10 years old who had a stem cell transplant for Fanconi anemia, so the T cells may come from the graft donor. CDR3 DNA sequence: TGTGCCTGGAGTGTTGACCTGAACACTGAAGCTTTCTTT. Translation gives CAWSVDLNTEAFF.